This entry features one T cell receptor beta chain sequence. The antigen it recognizes is unknown. Base qualities are not recorded, but no much larger clone differs from it by a single base. The data originate from a study of blood T cell repertoires in COVID-19 (dated by TCRdb to the early 2020s). For the wider study: Samples covering the acute and convalescent phases of COVID-19 were provided by collaborators in the United States, Italy and Spain. Sample metadata almost always included a de-identified subject ID, COVID-19 status, age in years and sex. Subjects who had been exposed to COVID-19, were actively infected with it, or had recovered from it provided the deeply sampled blood TCRbeta repertoires that made up the dataset. A freely available public database, intended as a resource for researchers studying the immune response to SARS-CoV-2, is where the repertoires were released. The prospective study material was composed of cDNA or gDNA derived from T cells, B-cell-depleted T cells, or PBMCs. The samples were drawn from two sources: the first 160 participants of the ongoing ImmuneRACE study, and fewer than 1,500 subjects contributed by 6 global collaborators. Where available, HLA class I and class II types were obtained from metadata supplied by the sample provider rather than from assay-based typing.

TCRbeta CDR3 regions were amplified from genomic DNA using the immunoSEQ Assay, a bias-controlled multiplex PCR. As for the authors' bioinformatics: The number of nucleated cells in each sample was estimated by amplification of reference gene primers within the assay. To quantify the absolute abundance of each unique TCRbeta CDR3 rearrangement, sequence reads were collapsed and filtered. For each sample, productive Simpson clonality was calculated as the square root of Simpson's diversity index over productive rearrangements. What TCRdb holds here is the immuneACCESS table cut down to in-frame rearrangements. Part of the clones is not present; checked against another copy, under half of the missing clones reflect an unresolved V gene, and the others are unexplained. For V, J and clone size, that table is used; D and trimming come from the DNA. The sample contains approximately 290,000 clones, 75% to 95% of them found a single time. Of the sample, approximately 1.2% falls within the top ten clones.

The paper as a whole reports these results and caveats: The amount of clinical and demographic metadata varied by source and participant and was provided uncurated.

Participants in the prospective study were enrolled through a virtual design, were aged roughly 18 to 100 years, and lived in about two dozen United States geographic areas. In the prospective study, cohorts were assigned on the basis of participant-reported clinical history obtained from a screening survey and a study questionnaire. For ImmuneRACE Cohort 3, a participant was defined as recovered based on two consecutive negative NP/OP PCR tests, clearance by a healthcare professional, or resolution of symptoms. Each participant in the prospective study had whole blood, serum and a nasopharyngeal or oropharyngeal swab collected by mobile phlebotomists. Prospective study participants could optionally give additional blood draws and questionnaires over an approximately 2-month period. Blood samples from the prospective study were shipped frozen or at room temperature prior to DNA extraction. The CDR3 covers 15 residues, taking in both the cysteine and the phenylalanine. CDR3 DNA is the only sequence kept; it has 45 bases, read in frame from the first base. As encoded in the germline V gene, CDR1 is SGHTS while CDR2 is YDEGEE. The germline V end is reduced by 4 bases and the J end by 1 base; junction bases left unmatched: 6.

The TCR sequence derives from a woman aged 25 to 39 who had recovered from COVID-19. Recombination linked TRBV5-8 to TRBJ2-3, and 7 junctional nucleotides match TRBD2. Input material: PBMCs or T cells enriched from blood (not recorded which). The sequenced DNA is TGTGCCAGCAGCCCAACTAGCGTCCGCACAGATACGCAGTATTTT. Its protein is CASSPTSVRTDTQYF.